These T cell receptor beta chains were read from a single sample in a study of beta chain features in type 1 diabetes. Method: immunoSEQ multiplex PCR; TCRdb's copy keeps in-frame clones and lacks some. The data contain fewer than 900,000 clones, roughly 17% of them singletons. The sample consisted of naive CD4+ T cells from blood. All receptors derive from a woman between 18 and 29 years old in good health. The CDR3 runs from the conserved cysteine through the conserved F or W. Each record gives: J gene, clone size, V gene, D gene, CDR3 protein, CDR3 DNA. D genes are given only for firm matches. Only some rows state a clone size, as once, few, many or a class for expanded clones.

J: TRBJ2-1
size: few
V: TRBV5-6
D: TRBD2
CDR3: CASSLRREVRHTGNEQFF
DNA: TGTGCCAGCAGCTTGCGGCGGGAGGTTAGACATACTGGGAATGAGCAGTTCTTC

J: TRBJ2-7
size: few
V: TRBV7-2
D: TRBD1
CDR3: CASSPDRGMLWQYF
DNA: TGTGCCAGCAGCCCGGACAGGGGAATGCTCTGGCAGTACTTC

J: TRBJ1-4
size: once
V: TRBV7-2
D: .
CDR3: CASSLRRQGSGEKLFF
DNA: TGTGCCAGCAGCTTACGTCGCCAGGGGAGCGGTGAAAAGCTGTTTTTT

J: TRBJ2-4
size: few
V: TRBV6-1
D: .
CDR3: CASSGPPHRGGKNIQYF
DNA: TGTGCCAGCAGTGGCCCCCCGCATAGGGGAGGCAAAAACATTCAGTACTTC

J: TRBJ2-5
size: .
V: TRBV28
D: TRBD2
CDR3: CASSLAGGRETQYF
DNA: TGTGCCAGCAGTTTAGCGGGAGGTAGAGAGACCCAGTACTTC

J: TRBJ2-5
size: .
V: TRBV2
D: TRBD2
CDR3: CASSGSGSGGETQYF
DNA: TGTGCCAGCAGTGGTAGCGGGAGTGGAGGAGAGACCCAGTACTTC

J: TRBJ2-3
size: few
V: TRBV10-2
D: .
CDR3: CASHSTDTQYF
DNA: TGCGCCAGCCACAGCACAGATACGCAGTATTTT

J: TRBJ1-2
size: .
V: TRBV7-2
D: .
CDR3: CASSLWESYGYTF
DNA: TGTGCCAGCAGCTTGTGGGAGAGCTATGGCTACACCTTC

J: TRBJ2-2
size: few
V: TRBV23-1
D: TRBD1
CDR3: CASSQQSRGGGTGELFF
DNA: TGCGCCAGCAGTCAACAGTCAAGAGGGGGCGGGACCGGGGAGCTGTTTTTT

J: TRBJ2-1
size: .
V: TRBV5-1
D: .
CDR3: CASSSGQMNEQFF
DNA: TGCGCCAGCAGCTCAGGACAGATGAATGAGCAGTTCTTC

J: TRBJ2-2
size: .
V: TRBV6-6
D: .
CDR3: CASSETRFNTGELFF
DNA: TGTGCCAGCAGTGAGACAAGGTTCAACACCGGGGAGCTGTTTTTT

J: TRBJ2-5
size: .
V: TRBV5-4
D: .
CDR3: CASSQVAGGIETQYF
DNA: TGCGCCAGCAGCCAAGTAGCCGGGGGTATAGAGACCCAGTACTTC

J: TRBJ2-7
size: few
V: TRBV28
D: .
CDR3: CASTDIRGYEQYF
DNA: TGTGCCAGTACGGACATAAGGGGGTACGAGCAGTACTTC

J: TRBJ2-7
size: .
V: TRBV14
D: TRBD2
CDR3: CASSGGGRPYEQYF
DNA: TGTGCCAGCAGCGGTGGCGGGAGGCCCTACGAGCAGTACTTC

J: TRBJ2-1
size: few
V: TRBV27
D: .
CDR3: CASISRLASNPHEQFF
DNA: TGTGCCAGCATTAGCCGGTTGGCTAGCAATCCCCATGAGCAGTTCTTC

J: TRBJ1-2
size: .
V: TRBV18
D: TRBD1
CDR3: CASSPEGQGYGYTF
DNA: TGTGCCAGCTCACCAGAAGGACAGGGATATGGCTACACCTTC

J: TRBJ2-1
size: .
V: TRBV11-1
D: .
CDR3: CASSEQTGLAYNEQFF
DNA: TGTGCCAGCAGCGAACAGACGGGACTCGCCTACAATGAGCAGTTCTTC

J: TRBJ2-1
size: .
V: TRBV19
D: TRBD2
CDR3: CASEVAGGGYNEQFF
DNA: TGTGCCAGTGAGGTAGCGGGAGGTGGTTACAATGAGCAGTTCTTC

J: TRBJ2-7
size: once
V: TRBV6-1
D: TRBD1
CDR3: CASSVSQGASEQYF
DNA: TGTGCCAGCAGTGTAAGTCAGGGGGCATCCGAGCAGTACTTC

J: TRBJ2-7
size: few
V: TRBV25-1
D: TRBD1
CDR3: CASSLWGDRGHEQYF
DNA: TGTGCCAGCAGTTTATGGGGAGACAGGGGGCACGAGCAGTACTTC

J: TRBJ2-2
size: few
V: TRBV25-1
D: TRBD2
CDR3: CASSETSGRAQNTGELFF
DNA: TGTGCCAGCAGTGAAACTAGCGGGAGGGCCCAGAACACCGGGGAGCTGTTTTTT

J: TRBJ1-4
size: few
V: TRBV15
D: .
CDR3: CATSKAGINEKLFF
DNA: TGTGCCACCAGCAAGGCAGGGATCAATGAAAAACTGTTTTTT

J: TRBJ2-1
size: few
V: TRBV7-2
D: TRBD2
CDR3: CASSTGGGPTRNEQFF
DNA: TGTGCCAGCAGCACTGGGGGAGGGCCGACGCGGAATGAGCAGTTCTTC

J: TRBJ2-7
size: .
V: TRBV6-1
D: TRBD1
CDR3: CASSARDRVITYEQYF
DNA: TGTGCCAGCAGTGCCCGAGACAGGGTTATCACCTACGAGCAGTACTTC

J: TRBJ2-5
size: .
V: TRBV7-2
D: .
CDR3: CASSLVSRETQYF
DNA: TGTGCCAGCAGCTTAGTATCGCGGGAGACCCAGTACTTC

J: TRBJ1-1
size: .
V: TRBV28
D: .
CDR3: CASSFIGNTEAFF
DNA: TGTGCCAGCAGTTTTATCGGGAACACTGAAGCTTTCTTT

J: TRBJ2-1
size: .
V: TRBV28
D: .
CDR3: CASSLPNNNEQFF
DNA: TGTGCCAGCAGTTTGCCAAATAACAATGAGCAGTTCTTC

J: TRBJ1-2
size: few
V: TRBV7-2
D: .
CDR3: CASSLLARDYGYTF
DNA: TGTGCCAGCAGCTTACTGGCCAGGGACTATGGCTACACCTTC

J: TRBJ2-7
size: few
V: TRBV28
D: TRBD1
CDR3: CASERQGYEQYF
DNA: TGTGCCAGCGAAAGACAGGGCTACGAGCAGTACTTC

J: TRBJ1-5
size: .
V: TRBV9
D: .
CDR3: CASSVRSDQPQHF
DNA: TGTGCCAGCAGCGTAAGGTCAGATCAGCCCCAGCATTTT

J: TRBJ2-3
size: .
V: TRBV5-1
D: TRBD2
CDR3: CASSLDVTSGTNTQYF
DNA: TGCGCCAGCAGCTTGGATGTGACTAGCGGGACAAATACGCAGTATTTT

J: TRBJ2-5
size: few
V: TRBV10-3
D: .
CDR3: CAIRGDSQKETQYF
DNA: TGTGCCATCAGAGGGGACTCGCAAAAAGAGACCCAGTACTTC

J: TRBJ2-2
size: few
V: TRBV7-8
D: TRBD2
CDR3: CASSPTRVAGRGTGELFF
DNA: TGTGCCAGCAGCCCCACGAGGGTAGCGGGGAGGGGCACCGGGGAGCTGTTTTTT

J: TRBJ1-1
size: .
V: TRBV2
D: .
CDR3: CASQPPMNTEAFF
DNA: TGTGCCAGCCAACCTCCGATGAACACTGAAGCTTTCTTT

J: TRBJ2-3
size: .
V: TRBV11-2
D: TRBD2
CDR3: CASSIGQPGLGGDTQYF
DNA: TGTGCCAGCAGCATAGGACAGCCGGGACTAGGAGGAGATACGCAGTATTTT

J: TRBJ2-1
size: few
V: TRBV28
D: TRBD2
CDR3: CATRVPGLARHEQFF
DNA: TGTGCCACCAGAGTGCCGGGACTAGCGCGCCATGAGCAGTTCTTC

J: TRBJ2-7
size: .
V: TRBV15
D: .
CDR3: CATRQGSSYEQYF
DNA: TGTGCCACTCGGCAGGGTTCCTCCTACGAGCAGTACTTC

J: TRBJ2-3
size: few
V: TRBV7-2
D: TRBD1
CDR3: CASSLHRGSTDTQYF
DNA: TGTGCCAGCAGCCTCCACAGGGGCTCGACAGATACGCAGTATTTT

J: TRBJ2-1
size: .
V: TRBV5-1
D: .
CDR3: CASSPRGYNEQFF
DNA: TGCGCCAGCAGCCCTCGGGGGTACAATGAGCAGTTCTTC

J: TRBJ1-1
size: .
V: TRBV19
D: TRBD1
CDR3: CASSIGDRVDTEAFF
DNA: TGTGCCAGTAGTATTGGGGACAGGGTGGACACTGAAGCTTTCTTT

J: TRBJ2-7
size: .
V: TRBV7-9
D: .
CDR3: CASSLDPGAYEQYF
DNA: TGTGCCAGCAGCCTGGATCCGGGAGCCTACGAGCAGTACTTC

J: TRBJ2-5
size: few
V: TRBV23-1
D: .
CDR3: CASSQPRDTRETQYF
DNA: TGCGCCAGCAGTCAGCCAAGGGACACTAGAGAGACCCAGTACTTC

J: TRBJ1-1
size: .
V: TRBV7-9
D: .
CDR3: CASSPQGDTEAFF
DNA: TGTGCCAGCAGCCCGCAGGGTGACACTGAAGCTTTCTTT

J: TRBJ1-4
size: few
V: TRBV29-1
D: TRBD1
CDR3: CSDRDRRNEKLFF
DNA: TGCAGCGACCGGGACAGGCGAAATGAAAAACTGTTTTTT

J: TRBJ2-4
size: few
V: TRBV28
D: .
CDR3: CASSPPTVSKNIQYF
DNA: TGTGCCAGCAGTCCCCCGACAGTTTCCAAAAACATTCAGTACTTC

J: TRBJ2-7
size: .
V: TRBV28
D: .
CDR3: CASSSGGALDEQYF
DNA: TGTGCCAGCAGTTCTGGAGGGGCCTTGGACGAGCAGTACTTC

J: TRBJ2-1
size: .
V: TRBV7-6
D: .
CDR3: CASSLARPNEQFF
DNA: TGTGCCAGCAGCTTAGCCCGCCCGAATGAGCAGTTCTTC

J: TRBJ2-6
size: .
V: TRBV10-3
D: .
CDR3: CAIGSPSGANVLTF
DNA: TGTGCCATCGGATCTCCGTCGGGGGCCAACGTCCTGACTTTC